This T cell receptor (beta chain) is drawn from a study of cytomegalovirus exposure and HLA in healthy donors. With 4 bases clipped from V and 9 bases from J, the junction kept 6 bases outside the gene matches. Germline V gene lookup returns CDR1 SGHTA and CDR2 FQGTGA. This CDR3 contains 13 residues. The PCR was carried out with 60 Vbeta primers and 13 Jbeta primers. Data came from immunoSEQ multiplex PCR; TCRdb stores just in-frame clones and leaves some out. The profile shows 150,000 to 200,000 clones, around 83% of them singletons. This receptor was taken from a middle-aged woman in good health and CMV-seronegative. This sequence joins TRBV7-3 and TRBJ2-1; 7 bases line up with TRBD1. The sequencing input was PBMCs. CDR3 region: CASSSTGYGEQFF. The CDR3 bases are TGTGCCAGCAGCTCGACAGGGTATGGTGAGCAGTTCTTC.